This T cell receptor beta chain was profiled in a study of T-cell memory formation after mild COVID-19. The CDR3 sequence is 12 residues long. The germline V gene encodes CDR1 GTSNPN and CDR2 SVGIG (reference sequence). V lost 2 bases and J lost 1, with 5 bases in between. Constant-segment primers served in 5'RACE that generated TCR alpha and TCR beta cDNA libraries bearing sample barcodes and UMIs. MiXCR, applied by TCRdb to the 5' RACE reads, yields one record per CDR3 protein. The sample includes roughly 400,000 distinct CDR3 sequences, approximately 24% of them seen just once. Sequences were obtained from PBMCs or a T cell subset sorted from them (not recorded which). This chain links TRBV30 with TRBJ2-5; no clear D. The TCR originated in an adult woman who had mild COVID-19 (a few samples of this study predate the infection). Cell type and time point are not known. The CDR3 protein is CAWSLFQETQYF. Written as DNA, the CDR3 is TGTGCCTGGAGTCTGTTCCAAGAGACCCAGTACTTC. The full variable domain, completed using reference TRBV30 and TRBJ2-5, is SQTIHQWPATLVQPVGSPLSLECTVEGTSNPNLYWYRQAAGRGLQLLFYSVGIGQISSEVPQNLSASRPQDRQFILSSKKLLLSDSGFYLCAWSLFQETQYFGPGTRLLVL.